This is a list of T cell receptor beta chains from one sample in a study of T cells after posttransplantation cyclophosphamide. The repertoire was sequenced with immunoSEQ multiplex PCR; TCRdb's copy has only in-frame clones and lacks some. This set yields about 5,400 clones and no singletons; the top ten hold more than 25%. Source: PBMCs, taken roughly 400 days after allogeneic stem cell transplant with posttransplant cyclophosphamide. These receptors all stem from a male patient between 60 and 69 years old who received an allogeneic stem cell transplant from a related donor, was CMV-positive, and had acute GVHD only. The graft donor may have given rise to some T cells. CDR3s include the opening cysteine and the closing phenylalanine or tryptophan. D genes are given only for firm matches. The size field reads once, few, many, or a class for an expanded clone.

TRBJ1-4	TRBV5-4	-	medium-sized	CASSLLEADNEKLFF	TGTGCCAGCAGTCTCTTGGAGGCGGATAATGAAAAACTGTTTTTT
TRBJ1-2	TRBV9	-	large	CASSPDGGTGGYTF	TGTGCCAGCAGCCCAGACGGGGGGACGGGTGGCTACACCTTC
TRBJ2-3	TRBV11-2	TRBD2	few	CASSLMSLAGGRGDTQYF	TGTGCCAGCAGCTTAATGTCGCTAGCGGGGGGCCGAGGTGATACGCAGTATTTT
TRBJ2-1	TRBV5-1	-	many	CASTLTINSYNEQFF	TGCGCCAGCACCCTGACTATTAACTCCTACAATGAGCAGTTCTTC
TRBJ1-2	TRBV6-5	TRBD1	few	CASRGGTGSVDGYTF	TGTGCCAGCAGGGGCGGGACAGGGTCAGTGGATGGCTACACCTTC
TRBJ2-3	TRBV19	-	many	CASRGLGSDTQYF	TGTGCCAGTAGGGGCCTGGGCTCAGATACGCAGTATTTT
TRBJ2-7	TRBV9	TRBD2	few	CASSPVAGGRYEQYF	TGTGCCAGCAGCCCAGTAGCGGGGGGGAGGTACGAGCAGTACTTC
TRBJ2-3	TRBV18	-	many	CASSPIPSAGTDTQYF	TGTGCCAGCTCACCAATTCCATCAGCGGGCACAGATACGCAGTATTTT
TRBJ2-1	TRBV4-3	TRBD1	many	CASSQEGGQGALEQFF	TGCGCCAGCAGCCAAGAGGGGGGACAGGGGGCTTTGGAGCAGTTCTTC
TRBJ1-6	TRBV18	-	many	CASSSKPGSRNSPLHF	TGTGCCAGCTCATCGAAGCCGGGAAGCCGAAATTCACCCCTCCACTTT
TRBJ2-7	TRBV5-4	-	many	CASSRRRSPARYEQYF	TGTGCCAGCAGCCGGCGGCGTTCTCCAGCGCGATACGAGCAGTACTTC
TRBJ2-4	TRBV4-1	-	many	CASSQSGAGTDIQRNIQYF	TGCGCCAGCAGCCAATCGGGGGCCGGGACAGATATCCAAAGAAACATTCAGTACTTC
TRBJ2-7	TRBV5-1	-	many	CASSLDFLSYEQYF	TGCGCCAGCAGCTTGGATTTTTTATCCTACGAGCAGTACTTC
TRBJ1-1	TRBV6-1	TRBD1	many	CASRSRGVTNTEAFF	TGTGCCAGCAGGTCCAGGGGGGTTACCAACACTGAAGCTTTCTTT
TRBJ1-2	TRBV19	TRBD1	many	CASSNRDSHYGYTF	TGTGCCAGTAGTAACCGGGACAGCCACTATGGCTACACCTTC
TRBJ2-7	TRBV7-9	TRBD2	few	CASSLGLAGSYEQYF	TGTGCCAGCAGCTTAGGACTAGCGGGGTCCTACGAGCAGTACTTC
TRBJ1-6	TRBV6-6	-	many	CASSYTSGNSPLHF	TGTGCCAGCAGTTACACATCGGGGAATTCACCCCTCCACTTT
TRBJ1-2	TRBV5-1	-	many	CASSLEAGPYGYTF	TGCGCCAGCAGCTTGGAGGCGGGTCCCTATGGCTACACCTTC
TRBJ2-3	TRBV7-3	-	many	CASSLVGGGDTQYF	TGTGCCAGCAGCTTAGTAGGGGGGGGAGATACGCAGTATTTT
TRBJ2-2	TRBV19	TRBD1	many	CASSIGGTGTGELFF	TGTGCCAGTAGTATAGGTGGGACAGGGACCGGGGAGCTGTTTTTT
TRBJ1-4	TRBV27	-	many	CASSGGGLSEKLFF	TGTGCCAGCAGTGGCGGCGGCCTTAGCGAAAAACTGTTTTTT
TRBJ1-4	TRBV7-6	TRBD1	medium-sized	CASSLGAGTGNEKLFF	TGTGCCAGCAGCTTAGGTGCCGGGACAGGAAATGAAAAACTGTTTTTT
TRBJ1-1	TRBV29-1	-	many	CSVEDSDTEAFF	TGCAGCGTTGAAGACAGTGACACTGAAGCTTTCTTT
TRBJ1-2	TRBV5-5	-	many	CASSFYFQNYGYTF	TGTGCCAGCAGCTTTTATTTCCAGAACTATGGCTACACCTTC
TRBJ2-7	TRBV7-9	TRBD2	many	CASSLIAGGTEQYF	TGTGCCAGCAGCTTAATAGCGGGAGGGACCGAGCAGTACTTC
TRBJ2-5	TRBV29-1	TRBD1	many	CSGGQPQETQYF	TGCAGCGGGGGACAGCCACAAGAGACCCAGTACTTC
TRBJ2-3	TRBV10-3	TRBD2	many	CAISGGSGTDTQYF	TGTGCCATCTCCGGCGGGAGTGGCACAGATACGCAGTATTTT
TRBJ2-7	TRBV5-1	TRBD2	many	CASSLGLLAGVWEQYF	TGCGCCAGCAGCTTGGGGTTACTAGCGGGTGTCTGGGAGCAGTACTTC